These 18 T cell receptor beta chains were sequenced from one sample in a study of blood T cell repertoires in COVID-19 (TCRdb year 2020). Library construction relied on the immunoSEQ multiplex PCR assay. TCRdb mirrors the immuneACCESS table, restricted to in-frame sequences. Some clones are absent from its copies; in checked studies, under half trace to an unresolved V gene, and the reason for the others is unknown. In all, the sample holds approximately 200,000 clones, and 94% of those were seen once. The top ten clonotypes cover 0.6% to 0.9% of the sample. The sample comprised peripheral blood. Every receptor here comes from a man aged 30 to 45 with COVID-19, enrolled during active disease.

The V call is TRBV29-1, the J call TRBJ1-2, with a tentative D call TRBD1 (5 bases). This CDR3 has 12 amino acids. V gave up 5 bases and J gave up 4 bases, with 11 bases separating them. Germline V gene sequence: CDR1 SQVTM, CDR2 ANQGSEA. CDR3: CSVLGAAYGYTF. The CDR3 nucleotides read TGCAGCGTTCTAGGGGCGGCCTATGGCTACACCTTC.

CDR3 sequence reads: CASSLGTGGADTQYF. For the CDR3, the DNA is TGTGCCAGCAGTCTTGGGACAGGGGGCGCAGATACGCAGTATTTT. This rearrangement joins TRBV7-9 to TRBJ2-3, with 12 nucleotides matching TRBD1. The trim removed 6 bases at V and 4 bases at J, leaving 5 bases unmatched. The CDR3 covers 15 residues. CDR1 and CDR2 from the germline V gene are SEHNR and FQNEAQ (reference sequence).

V usage is TRBV7-2 and J usage is TRBJ1-2; weak D call: TRBD1 (6 bases). The germline V gene has CDR1 SGHTA and CDR2 FQGNSA. The V end was cut by 4 bases, the J end by 5 bases, with 14 bases between. The CDR3 length is 14 residues. As DNA, the CDR3 is TGTGCCAGCAGCTCCCAGACAGGAGGATATGGCTACACCTTC. Translated, it gives CASSSQTGGYGYTF.

This CDR3 is CASLRRSGNTIYF. Here the CDR3 DNA reads TGTGCCAGCCTCCGGAGATCTGGAAACACCATATATTTT. The genes are TRBV2 and TRBJ1-3; D remains unclear. Deletions cut 8 bases from V and 1 base from J, with 9 bases between. From germline, CDR1 is SNHLY and CDR2 FYNNEI. The CDR3 is 13 residues long.

This chain links TRBV21-1 with TRBJ1-1; the table's D call, TRBD1, was not checked against the DNA. TRBV21-1 is listed as a pseudogene. The CDR3 is 15 residues long. The CDR3 spells CASSKAQKRNTEAFF. Written as DNA, the CDR3 is TGTGCCAGCAGCAAAGCTCAGAAAAGGAACACTGAAGCTTTCTTT.

This chain uses TRBV24-1 with TRBJ2-7; a possible D gene is TRBD1 (6 bases). V dropped 8 bases and J dropped 1 base, with 20 bases sitting between them. The CDR3 has 16 amino acids. Germline V gives CDR1 KGHDR, CDR2 SFDVKD. The CDR3 sequence: CATNEPGHRFSYEQYF. CDR3 DNA: TGTGCCACCAACGAACCGGGACACCGCTTTTCCTACGAGCAGTACTTC.

This clone appeared a single time. The chain employs TRBV5-6 and TRBJ1-1; tentatively, D is TRBD1 (5 bases). Germline values: CDR1 SGHDT, CDR2 YYEEEE. The germline V and J ends were trimmed by 3 bases and 3 bases, with 15 bases remaining between them. The CDR3 loop spans 15 amino acids. The CDR3 DNA is TGTGCCAGCAGCTCCGCTCCAGGGTGGGACACTGAAGCTTTCTTT. Translated, it gives CASSSAPGWDTEAFF.

The rearrangement links TRBV25-1 to TRBJ2-6; unclear D gene. V lost 3 bases and J 4 bases, leaving 10 bases between the germline ends. This CDR3 has 15 amino acids. The germline V gene has CDR1 MGHDK and CDR2 SYGVNS. CDR3 sequence (DNA): TGTGCCAGCAGTGACCCCCAATTCGGGGCCAACGTCCTGACTTTC. As protein: CASSDPQFGANVLTF. The full variable domain, its missing parts supplied by reference TRBV25-1 and TRBJ2-6, is EADIYQTPRYLVIGTGKKITLECSQTMGHDKMYWYQQDPGMELHLIHYSYGVNSTEKGDLSSESTVSRIRTEHFPLTLESARPSHTSQYLCASSDPQFGANVLTFGAGSRLTVL.

The chain recombines TRBV3-1 (or the pseudogene TRBV3-2) with TRBJ1-2; maybe TRBD1 (6 bases). In germline, CDR1 is LGHDT, CDR2 YNNKEL (reference sequence). This CDR3 region has 16 residues. Trimming left V 0 bases short and J 0 bases short, with 11 bases between. In DNA form, the CDR3 reads TGTGCCAGCAGCCAAGATCCAGGGGCCTCTAACTATGGCTACACCTTC. Amino acids: CASSQDPGASNYGYTF.

This clone is a singleton in its sample. The chain employs TRBV14 and TRBJ2-7; D is ambiguous. CDR1 and CDR2 from the germline V gene are SGHDN and FVKESK. This CDR3 spans 14 amino acids. The germline V and J ends were trimmed by 3 bases and 2 bases, with 11 bases remaining between them. The CDR3 region has the DNA TGTGCCAGCAGCCAGAACAGTAATCCCTACGAGCAGTACTTC. It specifies CASSQNSNPYEQYF.

V usage is TRBV10-3 and J usage is TRBJ2-7; maybe TRBD2 (7 bases). The CDR3 is 12 residues long. The V gene's germline CDR1 is ENHRY and CDR2 SYGVKD. V dropped 8 bases and J dropped 5 bases, with 13 bases sitting between them. The CDR3 reads CAIGGGGHEQYF. As DNA, the CDR3 is TGTGCCATCGGAGGGGGGGGGCACGAGCAGTACTTC.

The table lists this clone with a count of one. The chain has TRBV4-1 and TRBJ1-1; a possible D gene is TRBD1 (6 bases). Germline V CDR1 and CDR2: MGHRA, YSYEKL. V lost 2 bases and J lost 0, with 13 bases in between. The CDR3 has 16 residues. CDR3 loop: CASSQTFGTMNTEAFF. CDR3 nucleotide sequence: TGCGCCAGCAGCCAAACCTTTGGGACAATGAACACTGAAGCTTTCTTT.

This clone appeared a few times. The chain uses TRBV27 and TRBJ2-7; D might be TRBD2 (6 bases). V dropped 5 bases and J dropped 7 bases, with 18 bases sitting between them. The germline gives CDR1 MNHEY, CDR2 SMNVEV (reference sequence). The CDR3 extends over 14 amino acids. This CDR3 is CASSPQTGGWEQYF. CDR3 nucleotides: TGTGCCAGCAGTCCTCAAACAGGAGGGTGGGAGCAGTACTTC.

J is TRBJ2-7 and V is TRBV6-2 or TRBV6-3; 10 nucleotides agree with TRBD2. This CDR3 comprises 15 residues. Germline loops: CDR1 MNHEY, CDR2 SVGEGT. The junction had 6 bases not matched to a gene; V was cut back by 4 bases and J by 3 bases. The CDR3 loop reads CASSSPLAGVYEQYF. CDR3 DNA: TGTGCCAGCAGTTCCCCTCTAGCGGGGGTCTACGAGCAGTACTTC.

The V call is TRBV6-1, the J call TRBJ1-4, with TRBD1 identical over 7 bases. The CDR3 runs to 13 residues. With 2 bases clipped from V and 7 bases from J, the junction kept 1 base outside the gene matches. Germline loops: CDR1 MNHNS, CDR2 SASEGT. The CDR3 bases are TGTGCCAGCAGTGAAAGGGGGCTTGAAAAACTGTTTTTT. It is translated as CASSERGLEKLFF.

The chain carries TRBV29-1 and TRBJ2-1; weak D call: TRBD2 (5 bases). The germline V and J ends were trimmed by 7 bases and 0 bases, with 13 bases remaining between them. In germline, CDR1 is SQVTM, CDR2 ANQGSEA. This CDR3 has 14 residues. CDR3 residues: CSGTTGSSYNEQFF. CDR3 coding DNA: TGCAGCGGGACGACTGGGAGCTCCTACAATGAGCAGTTCTTC.

V and J are TRBV11-2 and TRBJ2-3; D not certain. Between the trimmed V and J ends, which lost 2 bases and 0 bases, there was a span of 12 bases. CDR3 length equals 16 residues. Germline loops: CDR1 SGHAT, CDR2 FQNNGV. CDR3: CASSLNPPPSTDTQYF. The CDR3, as DNA: TGTGCCAGCAGCTTAAATCCTCCTCCTAGCACAGATACGCAGTATTTT. Together with reference TRBV11-2 and TRBJ2-3, the CDR3 gives the full variable domain: EAGVAQSPRYKIIEKRQSVAFWCNPISGHATLYWYQQILGQGPKLLIQFQNNGVVDDSQLPKDRFSAERLKGVDSTLKIQPAKLEDSAVYLCASSLNPPPSTDTQYFGPGTRLTVL.

J is TRBJ2-2 and V is TRBV7-7, with D unclear. Trimming left V 5 bases short and J 0 bases short, with 7 bases between. The CDR3 runs to 14 residues. Germline V gives CDR1 SSHAT, CDR2 FNYEAQ (reference sequence). The CDR3 coding sequence is TGTGCCAGCAGCCCTACTGCGAACACCGGGGAGCTGTTTTTT. Translated, it gives CASSPTANTGELFF. Filled out from reference TRBV7-7 and TRBJ2-2, the complete variable domain reads GAGVSQSPRYKVTKRGQDVTLRCDPISSHATLYWYQQALGQGPEFLTYFNYEAQPDKSGLPSDRFSAERPEGSISTLTIQRTEQRDSAMYRCASSPTANTGELFFGEGSRLTVL.